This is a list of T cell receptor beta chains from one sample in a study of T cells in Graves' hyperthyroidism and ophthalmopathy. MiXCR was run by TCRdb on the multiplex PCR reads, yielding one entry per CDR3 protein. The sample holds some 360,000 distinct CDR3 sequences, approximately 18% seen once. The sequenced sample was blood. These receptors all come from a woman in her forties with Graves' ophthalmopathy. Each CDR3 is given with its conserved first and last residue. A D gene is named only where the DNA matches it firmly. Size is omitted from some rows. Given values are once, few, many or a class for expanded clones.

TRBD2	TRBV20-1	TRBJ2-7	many	TGCAGTGCTAGAATGGCGGGAGTATACGAGCAGTACTTC	CSARMAGVYEQYF
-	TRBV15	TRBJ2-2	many	TGTGCCACCAGCAGAGATCGGGCAGCAAGTACCGGGGAGCTGTTTTTT	CATSRDRAASTGELFF
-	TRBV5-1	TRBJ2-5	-	TGCGCCAGCAGCTTGGAACTCGGGGAGACCCAGTACTTC	CASSLELGETQYF
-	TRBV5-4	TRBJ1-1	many	TGTGCCAGCAGCTTAGGGCCAGCCTTGAACACTGAAGCTTTCTTT	CASSLGPALNTEAFF
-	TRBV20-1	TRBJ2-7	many	TGCAGTGCTAGCGGACAGAAAGGGAGCCGCTCCTACGAGCAGTACTTC	CSASGQKGSRSYEQYF
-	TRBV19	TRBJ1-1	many	TGTGCCAGTAGTGCGTCAGGGAGGGGTACTGAAGCTTTCTTT	CASSASGRGTEAFF
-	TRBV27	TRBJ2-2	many	TGTGCCAGCAAGATAGCTTACACCGGGGAGCTGTTTTTT	CASKIAYTGELFF
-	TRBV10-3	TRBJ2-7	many	TGTGCCATCAGTGGCACCAACTACGAGCAGTACTTC	CAISGTNYEQYF
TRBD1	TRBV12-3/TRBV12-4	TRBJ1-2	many	TGTGCCAGCAGTTTAATCCGTACAGGGGGAGGGTATGGCTACACCTTC	CASSLIRTGGGYGYTF
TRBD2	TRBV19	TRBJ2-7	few	TGTGCCAGTAGTCCGGGACTAGCGGGAGTACCCTACGAGCAGTACTTC	CASSPGLAGVPYEQYF
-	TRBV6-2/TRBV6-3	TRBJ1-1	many	TGTGCCAGCAGTTACTTACCTGGGAACACTGAAGCTTTCTTT	CASSYLPGNTEAFF
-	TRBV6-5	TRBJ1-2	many	TGTGCCAGCAGCCGCTTTGGAGAGGACTATGGCTACACCTTC	CASSRFGEDYGYTF
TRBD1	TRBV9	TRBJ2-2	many	TGTGCCAGCAGCGTTACAGGGGCCCCGAACACCGGGGAGCTGTTTTTT	CASSVTGAPNTGELFF
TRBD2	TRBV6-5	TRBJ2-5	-	TGTGCCAGCAGTTACTCAGGACTAGCGGGAGGTGCGGAGACCCAGTACTTC	CASSYSGLAGGAETQYF
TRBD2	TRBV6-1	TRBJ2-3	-	TGTGCCAGCAGCCTCGGACTAGCGGGAGGCACAGATACGCAGTATTTT	CASSLGLAGGTDTQYF
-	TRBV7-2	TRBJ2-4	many	TGTGCCAGCAGCACGACTAGTGGGGCCGCCAAAAACATTCAGTACTTC	CASSTTSGAAKNIQYF
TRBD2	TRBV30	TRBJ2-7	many	TGTGCTTTCTCGGGACTAGCGGGAGGGAGCGGCGAGCAGTACTTC	CAFSGLAGGSGEQYF
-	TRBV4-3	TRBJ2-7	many	TGCGCCAGCAGCCAAGATAGGTGGGGCATCAAGGGGTCCGAGCAGTACTTC	CASSQDRWGIKGSEQYF
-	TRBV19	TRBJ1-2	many	TGTGCCAGTAGTATGTCGGGAGGGTTCAACTATGGCTACACCTTC	CASSMSGGFNYGYTF
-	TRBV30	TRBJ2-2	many	TGTGCCTGGAGTGTAAGGGCAGGGTTGTACACCGGGGAGCTGTTTTTT	CAWSVRAGLYTGELFF
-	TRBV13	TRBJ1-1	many	TGTGCCAGCAGATGGTCGGGGAGGAACACTGAAGCTTTCTTT	CASRWSGRNTEAFF
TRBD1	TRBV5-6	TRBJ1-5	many	TGTGCCAGCAGCTTTAGCAGGGGGCAAAGCAATCAGCCCCAGCATTTT	CASSFSRGQSNQPQHF
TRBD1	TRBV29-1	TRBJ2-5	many	TGCAGCGTCACGACCTCAGGGGGCCACGAGACCCAGTACTTC	CSVTTSGGHETQYF
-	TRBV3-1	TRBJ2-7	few	TGTGCCAGCAGCCAAGATTATGGGGGGAACGAGCAGTACTTC	CASSQDYGGNEQYF
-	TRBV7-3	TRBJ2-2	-	TGTGCCAGCAGCCAGGAAAGGGGCGGGACCGGGGAGCTGTTTTTT	CASSQERGGTGELFF
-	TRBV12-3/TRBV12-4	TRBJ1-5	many	TGTGCCAGCAGACCTGACGGGGGGCAGCCCCAGCATTTT	CASRPDGGQPQHF
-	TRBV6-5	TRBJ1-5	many	TGTGCCAGCAGTTACCCGATGAACCATCAGCCCCAGCATTTT	CASSYPMNHQPQHF
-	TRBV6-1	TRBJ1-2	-	TGTGCCAGCAGTGAACCCCTTTCCGGCTATGGCTACACCTTC	CASSEPLSGYGYTF
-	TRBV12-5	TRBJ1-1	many	TGTGCTAGTGGTTTGACAGATTGGACTGAAGCTTTCTTT	CASGLTDWTEAFF
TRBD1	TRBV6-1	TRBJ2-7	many	TGTGCCAGCAAGGGGACAGGGGCCTACGAGCAGTACTTC	CASKGTGAYEQYF
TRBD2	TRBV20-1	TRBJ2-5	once	TGCAGTGCTAGAGGGGCGACTAGCGGGAGTTACTATCAGACCCAGTACTTC	CSARGATSGSYYQTQYF
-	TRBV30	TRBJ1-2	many	TGTGCCTGGAGTGTTCCTCGGGGGCGCGGTAACTATGGCTACACCTTC	CAWSVPRGRGNYGYTF
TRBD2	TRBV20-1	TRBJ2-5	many	TGCAGTGCTCCCATGGACGCGGGAGAAGAGACCCAGTACTTC	CSAPMDAGEETQYF
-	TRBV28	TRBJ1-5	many	TGTGCCAGCACCCTGGGAGGGAGGGGCAATCAGCCCCAGCATTTT	CASTLGGRGNQPQHF
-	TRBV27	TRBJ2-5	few	TGTGCCAGCAGTTTAGGATGGGGGGAGACCCAGTACTTC	CASSLGWGETQYF
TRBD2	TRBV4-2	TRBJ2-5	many	TGTGCCAGCAGCCAAGGTCTAGCGGGAGAAGAGACCCAGTACTTC	CASSQGLAGEETQYF
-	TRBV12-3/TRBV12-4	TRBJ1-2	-	TGTGCCAGCAGTCCCTCCCGGGCTAACTATGGCTACACCTTC	CASSPSRANYGYTF
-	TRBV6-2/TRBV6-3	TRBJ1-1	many	TGTGCCAGCAGTGGGGGAAACAACGCTGAAGCTTTCTTT	CASSGGNNAEAFF
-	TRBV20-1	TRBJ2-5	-	TGCAGTGAGACGACATCGGATGGCTCCTGGACCCAGTACTTC	CSETTSDGSWTQYF
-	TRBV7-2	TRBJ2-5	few	TGTGCCAGCAGCTCTACAAGAGAGGTCCCCACGTACTTC	CASSSTREVPTYF
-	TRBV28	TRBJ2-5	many	TGTGCCAGCAGTTTAGTACAGACCCCTTTGGAAGAGACCCAGTACTTC	CASSLVQTPLEETQYF
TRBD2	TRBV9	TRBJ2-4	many	TGTGCCAGCAGCCCCGGACTAGTCCAAAACATTCAGTACTTC	CASSPGLVQNIQYF
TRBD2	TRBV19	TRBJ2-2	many	TGTGCCAGTAGTATAAGGACTAGCGGGACCTACACCGGGGAGCTGTTTTTT	CASSIRTSGTYTGELFF
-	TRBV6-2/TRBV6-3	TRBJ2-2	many	TGTGCCAGCAGCCGCCCATGGGGTTCAACACCAAACACCGGGGAGCTGTTTTTT	CASSRPWGSTPNTGELFF
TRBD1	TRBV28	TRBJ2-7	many	TGTGCCAGCAGCGTGGGGACAGGGCTGTACGAGCAGTACTTC	CASSVGTGLYEQYF
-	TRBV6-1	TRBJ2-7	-	TGTGCCAGCAGTGCACCGGGACACCCGGCCTACGAGCAGTACTTC	CASSAPGHPAYEQYF
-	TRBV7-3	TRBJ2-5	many	TGTGCCAGCAGCTTAACAATAACTTCAGAGACCCAGTACTTC	CASSLTITSETQYF
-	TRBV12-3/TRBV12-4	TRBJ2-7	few	TGTGCCAGCGGGCCGGGACTTGGTCACCTATACGAGCAGTACTTC	CASGPGLGHLYEQYF
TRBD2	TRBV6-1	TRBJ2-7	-	TGTGCCAGCAGTGGGGGACTAGCGGAGGTTGCAGGCCACTTC	CASSGGLAEVAGHF
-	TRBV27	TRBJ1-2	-	TGTGCCAGCAGTCCCTCCCTACAGGGTCTCTATGGCTACACCTTC	CASSPSLQGLYGYTF
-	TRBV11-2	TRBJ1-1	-	TGTGCCAGCAGCGAATCTTGGGGCACTGAAGCTTTCTTT	CASSESWGTEAFF
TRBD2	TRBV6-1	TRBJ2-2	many	TGTGCCAGCAGTCAACAGACTAGCGGGATCACCGGGGAGCTGTTTTTT	CASSQQTSGITGELFF
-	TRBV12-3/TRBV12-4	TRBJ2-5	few	TGTGCCAGCAGTTTTTTTGGTGATGAGACCCAGTACTTC	CASSFFGDETQYF
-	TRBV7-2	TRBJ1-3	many	TGTGCCAGCAGCTTAGCCCCCTGGCCGGGCGGAGCCTCTGGAAACACCATATATTTT	CASSLAPWPGGASGNTIYF
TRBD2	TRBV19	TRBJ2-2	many	TGTGCCAGTATCCGTAGCGGGAGATTGAACACCGGGGAGCTGTTTTTT	CASIRSGRLNTGELFF
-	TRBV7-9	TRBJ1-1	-	TGTGCCAGCAGCTGGAACCAACAGTGGGCTGAAGCTTTCTTT	CASSWNQQWAEAFF
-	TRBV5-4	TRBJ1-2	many	TGTGCCAGCAGCCTCACTCGGACGGACGGTGAGGGCTACACCTTC	CASSLTRTDGEGYTF
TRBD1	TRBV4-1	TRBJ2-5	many	TGCGCCAGCAGCCCCTGGGTGGGACAGCAAGAGACCCAGTACTTC	CASSPWVGQQETQYF
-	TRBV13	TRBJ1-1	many	TGTGCCAGCAGCTTAGTCGGCCGGCTTTCTGAAGCTTTCTTT	CASSLVGRLSEAFF